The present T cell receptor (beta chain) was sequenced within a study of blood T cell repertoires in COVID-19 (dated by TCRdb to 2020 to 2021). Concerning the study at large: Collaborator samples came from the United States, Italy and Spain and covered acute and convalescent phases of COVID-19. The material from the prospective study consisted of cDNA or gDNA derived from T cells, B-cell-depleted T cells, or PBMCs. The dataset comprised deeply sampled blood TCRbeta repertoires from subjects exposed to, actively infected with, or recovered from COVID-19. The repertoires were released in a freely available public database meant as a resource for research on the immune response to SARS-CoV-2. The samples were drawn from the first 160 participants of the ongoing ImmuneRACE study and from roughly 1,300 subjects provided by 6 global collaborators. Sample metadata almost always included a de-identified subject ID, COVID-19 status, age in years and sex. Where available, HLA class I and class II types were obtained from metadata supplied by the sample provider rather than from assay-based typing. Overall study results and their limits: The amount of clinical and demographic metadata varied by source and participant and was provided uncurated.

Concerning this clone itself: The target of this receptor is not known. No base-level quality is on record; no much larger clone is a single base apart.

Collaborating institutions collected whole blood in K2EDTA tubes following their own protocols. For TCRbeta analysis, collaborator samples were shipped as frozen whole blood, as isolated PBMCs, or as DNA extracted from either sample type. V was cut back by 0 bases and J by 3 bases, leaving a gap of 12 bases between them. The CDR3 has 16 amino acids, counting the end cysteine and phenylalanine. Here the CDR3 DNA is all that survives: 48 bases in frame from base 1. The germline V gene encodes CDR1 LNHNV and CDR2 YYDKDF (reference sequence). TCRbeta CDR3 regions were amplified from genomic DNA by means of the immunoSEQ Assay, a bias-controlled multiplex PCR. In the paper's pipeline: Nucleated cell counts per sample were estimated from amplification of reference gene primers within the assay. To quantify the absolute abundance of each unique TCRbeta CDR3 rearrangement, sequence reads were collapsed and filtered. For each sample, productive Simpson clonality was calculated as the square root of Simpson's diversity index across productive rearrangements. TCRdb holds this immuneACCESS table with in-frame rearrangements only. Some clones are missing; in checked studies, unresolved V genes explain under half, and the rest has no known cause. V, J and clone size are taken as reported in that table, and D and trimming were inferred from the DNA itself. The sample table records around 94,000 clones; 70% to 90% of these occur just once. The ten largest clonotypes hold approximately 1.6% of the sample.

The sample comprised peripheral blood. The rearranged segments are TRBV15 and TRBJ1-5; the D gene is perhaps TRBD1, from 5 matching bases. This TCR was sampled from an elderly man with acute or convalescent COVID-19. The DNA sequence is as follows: TGTGCCACCAGCAGAGATACCGGGGGTTACAATCAGCCCCAGCATTTT. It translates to CATSRDTGGYNQPQHF.